This T cell receptor (beta chain) was retrieved from a study of blood T cell repertoires in COVID-19. Profiling relied on immunoSEQ multiplex PCR, and the TCRdb table lists in-frame clones only, not all of them. The table lists approximately 150,000 clones, about 90% of them singletons. Losses at the gene ends were 5 bases for V and 1 base for J; bases not matched to a gene: 15. Germline V gene lookup returns CDR1 SGHVS and CDR2 FQNEAQ. This CDR3 spans 20 amino acids. The receptor was derived from a human donor with acute COVID-19. The donor label of this sample is uncertain. The sample consisted of PBMCs or T cells enriched from blood (not recorded which). The V call is TRBV7-8, the J call TRBJ2-1; 12 bases are shared with TRBD2. The CDR3 coding sequence is TGTGCCAGCAGCGGAGGACTAGCGGGGCAAAAATTGCCGTCCTACAATGAGCAGTTCTTC. It codes for CASSGGLAGQKLPSYNEQFF. The whole variable domain, remainder taken from reference TRBV7-8 and TRBJ2-1, is GAGVSQSPRYKVAKRGQDVALRCDPISGHVSLFWYQQALGQGPEFLTYFQNEAQLDKSGLPSDRFFAERPEGSVSTLKIQRTQQEDSAVYLCASSGGLAGQKLPSYNEQFFGPGTRLTVL.